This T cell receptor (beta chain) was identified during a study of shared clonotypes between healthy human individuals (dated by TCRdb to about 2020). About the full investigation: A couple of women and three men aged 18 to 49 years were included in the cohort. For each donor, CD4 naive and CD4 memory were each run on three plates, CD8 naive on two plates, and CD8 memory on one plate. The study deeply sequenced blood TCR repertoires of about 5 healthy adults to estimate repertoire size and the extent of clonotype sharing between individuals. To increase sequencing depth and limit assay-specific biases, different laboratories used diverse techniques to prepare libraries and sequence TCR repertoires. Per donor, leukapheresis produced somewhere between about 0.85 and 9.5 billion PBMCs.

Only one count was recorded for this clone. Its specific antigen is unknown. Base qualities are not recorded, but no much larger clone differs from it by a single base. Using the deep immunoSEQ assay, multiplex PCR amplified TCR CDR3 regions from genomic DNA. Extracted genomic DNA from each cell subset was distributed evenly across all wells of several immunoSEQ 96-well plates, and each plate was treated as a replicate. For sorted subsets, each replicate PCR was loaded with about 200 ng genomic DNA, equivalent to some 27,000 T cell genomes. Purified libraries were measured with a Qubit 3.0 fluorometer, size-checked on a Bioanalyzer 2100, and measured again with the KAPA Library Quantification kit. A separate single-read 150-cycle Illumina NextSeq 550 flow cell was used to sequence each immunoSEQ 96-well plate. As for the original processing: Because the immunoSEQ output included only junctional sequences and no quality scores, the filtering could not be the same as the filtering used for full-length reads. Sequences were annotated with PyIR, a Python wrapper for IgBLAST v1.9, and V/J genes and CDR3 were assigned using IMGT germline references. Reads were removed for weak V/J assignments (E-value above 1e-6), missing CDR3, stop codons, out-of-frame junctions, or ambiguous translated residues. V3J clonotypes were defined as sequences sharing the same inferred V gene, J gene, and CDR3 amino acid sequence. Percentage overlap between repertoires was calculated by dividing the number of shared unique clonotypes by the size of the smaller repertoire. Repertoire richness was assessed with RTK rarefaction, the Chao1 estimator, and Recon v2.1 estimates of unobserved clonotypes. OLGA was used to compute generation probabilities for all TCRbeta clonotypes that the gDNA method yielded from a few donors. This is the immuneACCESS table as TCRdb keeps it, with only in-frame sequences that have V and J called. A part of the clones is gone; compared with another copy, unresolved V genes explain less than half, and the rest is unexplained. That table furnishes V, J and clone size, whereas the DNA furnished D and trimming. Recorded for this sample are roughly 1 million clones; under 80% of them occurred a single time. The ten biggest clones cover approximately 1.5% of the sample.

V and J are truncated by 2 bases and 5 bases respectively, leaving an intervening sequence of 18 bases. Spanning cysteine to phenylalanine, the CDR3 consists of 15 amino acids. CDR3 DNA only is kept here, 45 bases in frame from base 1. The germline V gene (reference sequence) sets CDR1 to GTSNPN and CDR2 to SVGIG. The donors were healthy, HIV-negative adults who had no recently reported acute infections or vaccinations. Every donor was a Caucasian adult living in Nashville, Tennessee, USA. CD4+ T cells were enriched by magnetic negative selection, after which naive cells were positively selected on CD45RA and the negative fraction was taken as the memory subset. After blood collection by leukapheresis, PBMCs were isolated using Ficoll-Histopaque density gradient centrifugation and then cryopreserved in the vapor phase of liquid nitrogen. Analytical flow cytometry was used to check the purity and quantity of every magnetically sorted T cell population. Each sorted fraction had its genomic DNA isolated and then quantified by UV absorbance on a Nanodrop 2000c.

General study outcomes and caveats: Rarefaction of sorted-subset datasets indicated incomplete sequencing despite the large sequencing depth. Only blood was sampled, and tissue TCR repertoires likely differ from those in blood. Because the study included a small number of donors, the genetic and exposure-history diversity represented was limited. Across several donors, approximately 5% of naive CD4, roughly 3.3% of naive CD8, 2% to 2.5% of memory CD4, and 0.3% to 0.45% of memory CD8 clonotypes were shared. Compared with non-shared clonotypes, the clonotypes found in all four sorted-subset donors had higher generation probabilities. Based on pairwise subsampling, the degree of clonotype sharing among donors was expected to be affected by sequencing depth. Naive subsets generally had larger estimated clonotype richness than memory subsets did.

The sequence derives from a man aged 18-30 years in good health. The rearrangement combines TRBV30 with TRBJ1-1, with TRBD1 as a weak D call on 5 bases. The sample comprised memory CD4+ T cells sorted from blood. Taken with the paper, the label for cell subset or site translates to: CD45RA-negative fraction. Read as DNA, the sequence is TGTGCCTGGAGTAGGGCAGGGAAGGCGAGAACTGAAGCTTTCTTT. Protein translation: CAWSRAGKARTEAFF.